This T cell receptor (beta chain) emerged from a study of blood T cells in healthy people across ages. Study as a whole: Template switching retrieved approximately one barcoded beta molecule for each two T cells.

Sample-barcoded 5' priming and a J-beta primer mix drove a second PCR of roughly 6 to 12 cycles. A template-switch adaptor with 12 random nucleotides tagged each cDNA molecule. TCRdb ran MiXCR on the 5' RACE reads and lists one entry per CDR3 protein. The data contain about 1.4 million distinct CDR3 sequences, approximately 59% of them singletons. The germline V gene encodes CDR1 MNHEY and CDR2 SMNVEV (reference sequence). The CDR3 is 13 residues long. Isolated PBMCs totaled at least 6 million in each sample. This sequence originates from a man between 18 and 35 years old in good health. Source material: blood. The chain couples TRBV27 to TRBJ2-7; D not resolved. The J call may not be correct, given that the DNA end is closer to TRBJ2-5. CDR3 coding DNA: TGTGCCAGCAGCGGGCGGTTGTGGGGGACCCAGTACTTC. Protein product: CASSGRLWGTQYF.